One sample yielded the 25 T cell receptor beta chains listed below, sequenced in a study of molecular identifiers for immune sequencing clone quantification. Each CDR3 protein gets one entry after TCRdb re-called the PCR reads with MiXCR. The table lists hundreds of thousands of distinct CDR3 sequences, 24% of them singletons, with around 0.76% in the top ten. Material for sequencing was naive CD8+ T cells from blood, with Jurkat cell RNA spiked in. Indicated subset: FACS-sorted CD8+CD4-CCR7+CD45RA+ naive T cells. These TCRs come from a human donor in good health. Some libraries in this study had Jurkat cell RNA spiked in.

This clonotype was picked up a small number of times. V usage is TRBV24-1 and J usage is TRBJ2-7; TRBD2 is a possible D gene (6 bases). Germline V CDR1 and CDR2: KGHDR, SFDVKD. The V end was cut by 3 bases, the J end by 3 bases, with 11 bases between. The CDR3 spans 14 residues. The chain's CDR3 is CATSDTGLIYEQYF. CDR3 nucleotides: TGTGCCACCAGTGATACGGGACTGATCTACGAGCAGTACTTC.

V usage is TRBV6-2 or TRBV6-3 and J usage is TRBJ2-2; D may be TRBD1 (5 bases). Germline V gene lookup returns CDR1 MNHEY and CDR2 SVGEGT. V was clipped by 2 bases and J by 6 bases, with 16 bases between them. The CDR3 loop spans 16 amino acids. Here the CDR3 reads CASSYGKFRAPGELFF. The CDR3 nucleotides are TGTGCCAGCAGTTACGGGAAGTTCAGGGCCCCCGGGGAGCTGTTTTTT.

The J gene is TRBJ2-2, the V gene TRBV14, with 8 bases identical to TRBD1. Germline V gives CDR1 SGHDN, CDR2 FVKESK. CDR3 length equals 18 residues. With V trimmed by 5 bases and J by 5 bases, 16 bases remained unmatched. CDR3 protein: CASSAHIGQGIVTGELFF. The CDR3 coding sequence is TGTGCCAGCAGCGCCCACATTGGACAGGGAATCGTGACCGGGGAGCTGTTTTTT.

This clonotype was seen at least ten times. The CDR3 region is CASSPSGQGLGTEAFF. CDR3 sequence (DNA): TGTGCCAGCTCACCTTCGGGACAGGGGCTCGGCACTGAAGCTTTCTTT. V usage is TRBV18 and J usage is TRBJ1-1, with TRBD1 matching 10 bases. Germline CDR1 and CDR2: KGHSH and LQKENI. Trimming at V came to 3 bases and at J to 4 bases, leaving 8 bases not matched to a gene. The CDR3 is 16 amino acids.

Of note for this clonotype: This may be a read error, as it is one base from a much larger clone. The V gene is TRBV28, the J gene TRBJ2-7, with TRBD2 identical over 8 bases. The CDR3 is 14 residues long. CDR1 and CDR2 (germline): MDHEN, SYDVKM. The CDR3 coding sequence is TGTGCCAGCAGCCACGGGCCACTAGCGGTCGAGCAGGACTTC. Amino acids: CASSHGPLAVEQDF.

This rearrangement joins TRBV7-2 to TRBJ1-2, with a possible D match to TRBD1 (6 bases). Germline CDR1 is SGHTA and CDR2 is FQGNSA. The V gene lost 2 bases and the J gene lost 5 bases, with 18 bases spanning the gap. CDR3 length equals 16 residues. The CDR3: CASSLTLFGQLYGYTF. The CDR3 nucleotides read TGTGCCAGCAGCTTAACTCTTTTTGGACAGCTATATGGCTACACCTTC.

The table lists this clonotype with many counts. V usage is TRBV2 and J usage is TRBJ2-7; 9 nucleotides align to TRBD2. This CDR3 has 16 residues. With V trimmed by 3 bases and J by 6 bases, 12 bases remained unmatched. CDR1 and CDR2 from the germline V gene are SNHLY and FYNNEI. The CDR3 DNA reads TGTGCCAGCAGTGATTTTGCGGGAGGGCCCTCGGTCGAGCAGTACTTC. Translating it yields CASSDFAGGPSVEQYF.

This clonotype was seen repeatedly, ten times or more. The chain uses TRBV6-6 and TRBJ1-1, with D maybe TRBD1 (5 bases). V was cut by 0 bases and J by 3 bases, with 20 bases left in between. Germline lookup yields CDR1 MNHNY and CDR2 SVGAGI (reference sequence). This CDR3 is built from 18 residues. The CDR3 sequence is CASSYSGQQDGRDTEAFF. The CDR3 nucleotides are TGTGCCAGCAGTTACTCGGGGCAACAGGATGGACGCGACACTGAAGCTTTCTTT.

This clonotype was counted ten times or more. The chain joins TRBV5-4 to TRBJ2-6; perhaps TRBD1 as D (6 bases). Germline V gene data show CDR1 as SGHNT and CDR2 as YYREEE (reference sequence). Trimming took off 7 bases at V and 0 bases at J, with 11 bases between the two ends. There are 15 residues in the CDR3. The CDR3: CASGQSHSGANVLTF. CDR3 nucleotide sequence: TGTGCCAGCGGACAGTCCCACTCTGGGGCCAACGTCCTGACTTTC. The whole variable domain, remainder taken from reference TRBV5-4 and TRBJ2-6, is ETGVTQSPTHLIKTRGQQVTLRCSSQSGHNTVSWYQQALGQGPQFIFQYYREEENGRGNFPPRFSGLQFPNYSSELNVNALELDDSALYLCASGQSHSGANVLTFGAGSRLTVL.

There are a few counts of this clonotype. The chain recombines TRBV10-2 with TRBJ1-5; possible D gene TRBD1, 6 bases. In germline, CDR1 is WSHSY, CDR2 SAAADI. Trimming removed 3 bases from V and 8 bases from J, with 20 bases in between. CDR3 length equals 16 residues. CDR3 residues: CASSEGTHYLGEPQHF. The CDR3 DNA reads as TGCGCCAGCAGTGAAGGGACACACTATCTTGGGGAGCCCCAGCATTTT.

The sample holds many counts of this clonotype. The V and J genes are TRBV7-9 and TRBJ2-5; D assignment may be TRBD1 or TRBD2 (7 bases each). Trimming took 4 bases from V and 3 from J, leaving 9 bases between them. Germline V CDR1 and CDR2: SEHNR, FQNEAQ (reference sequence). The CDR3 totals 13 residues. The CDR3, as DNA: TGTGCCAGCAGCTCAGGGGGGGAAGAGACCCAGTACTTC. Translating it yields CASSSGGEETQYF.

This clonotype appeared many times. The rearrangement links TRBV29-1 to TRBJ2-7; 9 bases are a match to TRBD1. Germline V gene sequence: CDR1 SQVTM, CDR2 ANQGSEA. This CDR3 region has 14 residues. The junction had 9 bases not matched to a gene; V was cut back by 6 bases and J by 3 bases. As DNA, the CDR3 is TGCAGCGTGCCCGTTGGGACAGGGTTCTACGAGCAGTACTTC. It is translated as CSVPVGTGFYEQYF.

Points on this clonotype: This may arise from a read error, as a much more abundant clone is one base away. This chain joins TRBV12-3 or TRBV12-4 and TRBJ2-5, with D maybe TRBD2 (5 bases). This CDR3 comprises 13 residues. V was shortened by 4 bases and J by 7 bases, with 13 bases between the two germline ends. The CDR3 loop is CASSYRDAGTQYF. In DNA form, the CDR3 reads TGTGCCAGCAGTTACCGGGATGCAGGGACCCAGTACTTC.

This clonotype appeared a few times. The chain has TRBV6-2 or TRBV6-3 and TRBJ1-1; D unclear. The CDR3 spans 14 residues. Germline lookup yields CDR1 MNHEY and CDR2 SVGEGT. Trimming left V 1 base short and J 4 bases short, with 10 bases between. The chain's CDR3 is CASSYWQVSTEAFF. DNA for the CDR3: TGTGCCAGCAGTTACTGGCAGGTTAGCACTGAAGCTTTCTTT.

As regards this clonotype: One end of the junction fails to match germline, which may point to a read error. The V gene is TRBV12-3 or TRBV12-4, the J gene TRBJ1-2; D gene uncertain. This CDR3 contains 13 residues. The CDR3 sequence is CASSLKLAPPFPF. As DNA, the CDR3 is TGTGCCAGCAGTTTAAAGCTCGCCCCTCCATTCCCCTTC.

The gene calls are TRBV10-3 and TRBJ2-5, with D possibly being TRBD1 or TRBD2 (5 bases each). This CDR3 spans 12 amino acids. Trimming shortened V by 8 bases and J by 4 bases, and 11 bases separated the two germline ends. Germline CDR1 ENHRY, CDR2 SYGVKD. This CDR3 is CAIRDAGETQYF. CDR3 in DNA: TGTGCCATCCGGGACGCTGGAGAGACCCAGTACTTC.

At least ten counts were recorded for this clonotype. This chain uses TRBV28 with TRBJ2-7; D gene unclear. This CDR3 spans 14 amino acids. Germline CDR1 and CDR2: MDHEN and SYDVKM. The germline V and J ends were trimmed by 6 bases and 0 bases, with 12 bases remaining between them. CDR3 DNA sequence: TGTGCCAGCAGCCCCGGCAGGAGCTCCTACGAGCAGTACTTC. It codes for CASSPGRSSYEQYF. Full variable domain (missing parts from reference TRBV28 and TRBJ2-7): DVKVTQSSRYLVKRTGEKVFLECVQDMDHENMFWYRQDPGLGLRLIYFSYDVKMKEKGDIPEGYSVSREKKERFSLILESASTNQTSMYLCASSPGRSSYEQYFGPGTRLTVT.

This clonotype was found many times. The chain carries TRBV5-1 and TRBJ2-2; perhaps TRBD1 as D (6 bases). The V end lost 6 bases, the J end lost 1 base, and 13 bases lay between the germline ends. The CDR3 extends over 15 amino acids. In germline, CDR1 is SGHRS, CDR2 YFSETQ. This CDR3 reads CASTTQDRNTGELFF. CDR3 nucleotides: TGCGCCAGCACCACCCAGGACAGGAACACCGGGGAGCTGTTTTTT.

This clonotype was seen ten or more times. The chain joins TRBV5-1 to TRBJ1-6, with a possible D match to TRBD1 (6 bases). Germline V gene data show CDR1 as SGHRS and CDR2 as YFSETQ. This CDR3 is 19 amino acids long. The ends were cut back, 2 bases at V and 5 bases at J, with 23 bases in the middle. CDR3: CASSLFPTGGIGDNSPLHF. Here the CDR3 DNA reads TGCGCCAGCAGCTTATTCCCGACGGGGGGCATTGGAGATAATTCACCCCTCCACTTT.

Many counts were recorded for this clonotype. This chain joins TRBV2 and TRBJ1-2; D unresolved. The CDR3 sequence is 14 residues long. V lost 6 bases and J lost 3, with 14 bases in between. The germline CDR1 and CDR2 sequences are SNHLY and FYNNEI. CDR3 protein: CASRAGNGDYGYTF. The CDR3 DNA is TGTGCCAGCAGGGCCGGGAATGGAGACTATGGCTACACCTTC.

The chain carries TRBV19 and TRBJ2-7; D call uncertain. The germline CDR1 and CDR2 sequences are LNHDA and SQIVND (reference sequence). Trimming removed 1 base at V and 2 bases at J, with 9 bases between. The CDR3 length is 14 residues. The chain's CDR3 is CASSIAGQAYEQYF. CDR3 coding DNA: TGTGCCAGTAGTATAGCTGGGCAGGCCTACGAGCAGTACTTC.

The J gene is TRBJ1-4, the V gene TRBV27, with D tentatively TRBD1 (5 bases). The CDR3 contains 18 residues. Trimming shortened V by 9 bases and J by 3 bases, and 26 bases separated the two germline ends. Germline V lookup: CDR1 MNHEY, CDR2 SMNVEV (reference sequence). Here the CDR3 DNA reads TGTGCCAGTAGCAGCCAAGGGGTTACGGTGGTTCCTAATGAAAAACTGTTTTTT. The encoded protein is CASSSQGVTVVPNEKLFF.

Note on this clonotype: A read error is possible here, since a much larger clone lies one base away. J is TRBJ2-3 and V is TRBV4-3; 9 bases agree with TRBD2. Germline lookup yields CDR1 LGHNA and CDR2 YSLEER. The CDR3 extends over 16 amino acids. V lost 0 bases and J lost 2; bases outside the gene matches: 3. The CDR3 DNA sequence: TGCGCCAGCAGCCAAGATGCGGGAGGGGCCACAGATACGCAGTATTTT. This gives the protein CASSQDAGGATDTQYF.

A remark on this clonotype: At one of its ends the junction is not consistent with the germline gene, which may arise from a read error. The J gene is TRBJ2-1, the V gene TRBV7-2; TRBD1 or TRBD2 may be the D gene (5 bases each). From germline, CDR1 is SGHTA and CDR2 FQGNSA. The CDR3 is 16 residues long. CDR3 protein: CAGSSTADLSYNEQFF. DNA for the CDR3: TGTGCCGGCAGCTCGACAGCGGACCTCTCCTACAATGAGCAGTTCTTC.

The V gene is TRBV9, the J gene TRBJ2-2; a weak D match, TRBD2 (6 bases). CDR1 is SGDLS, CDR2 YYNGEE, per germline. The CDR3 spans 15 residues. V shed 0 bases and J shed 0 bases, with 6 bases lying between them. In DNA form, the CDR3 reads TGTGCCAGCAGCGTAGGGACTACGAACACCGGGGAGCTGTTTTTT. It encodes CASSVGTTNTGELFF.